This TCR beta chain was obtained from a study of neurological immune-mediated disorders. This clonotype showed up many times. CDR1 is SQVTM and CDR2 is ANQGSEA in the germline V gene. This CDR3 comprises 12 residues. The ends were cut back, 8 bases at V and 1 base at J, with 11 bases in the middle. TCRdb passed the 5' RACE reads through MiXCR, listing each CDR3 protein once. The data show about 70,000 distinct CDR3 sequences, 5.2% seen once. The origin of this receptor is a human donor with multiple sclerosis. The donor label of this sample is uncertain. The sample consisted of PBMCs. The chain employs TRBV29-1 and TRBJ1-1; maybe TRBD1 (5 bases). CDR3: CSSVRGNTEAFF. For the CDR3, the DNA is TGCAGCTCCGTTAGGGGGAACACTGAAGCTTTCTTT.